This T cell receptor (beta chain) was identified during a study of cytomegalovirus exposure and HLA in healthy donors. The PCR made use of 60 Vbeta and 13 Jbeta primers. Data came from immunoSEQ multiplex PCR; TCRdb stores just in-frame clones and leaves some out. The table for this sample gives about 130,000 clones. The CDR3 totals 12 residues. CDR1 and CDR2 from the germline V gene are SGHAT and FQNNGV. V lost 1 base to trimming and J lost 4 bases, with 4 bases between them. The chain uses TRBV11-2 and TRBJ1-2; no definite D call. The receptor's source is a man aged 25 to 45 in good health and CMV-seronegative. Sequencing input: PBMCs. The CDR3 DNA is TGTGCCAGCAGCTTAGGCAGCTATGGCTACACCTTC. This gives the protein CASSLGSYGYTF.